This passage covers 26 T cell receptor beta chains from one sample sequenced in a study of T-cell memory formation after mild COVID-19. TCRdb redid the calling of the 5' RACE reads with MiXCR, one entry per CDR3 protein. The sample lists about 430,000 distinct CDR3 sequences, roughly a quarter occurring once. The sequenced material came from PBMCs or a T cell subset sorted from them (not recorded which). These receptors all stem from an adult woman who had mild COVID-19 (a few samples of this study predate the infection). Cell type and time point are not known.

CDR3 bases: TGTGCCAGCAGCTTGGCCCCGACTAGCGGATCCTACGAGCAGTACTTC. Its translation is CASSLAPTSGSYEQYF. The rearrangement links TRBV7-9 to TRBJ2-7; TRBD2 aligns across 9 bases. V was pared by 3 bases and J by 1 base, with 7 bases of the junction left unmatched. The CDR3 is 16 amino acids. Germline V gene sequence: CDR1 SEHNR, CDR2 FQNEAQ (reference sequence).

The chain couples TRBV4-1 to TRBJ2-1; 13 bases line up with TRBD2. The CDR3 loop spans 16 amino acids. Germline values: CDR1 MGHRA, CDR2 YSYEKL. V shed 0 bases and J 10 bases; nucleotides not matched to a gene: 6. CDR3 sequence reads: CASSQDRGTSGVEQFF. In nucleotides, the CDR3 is TGCGCCAGCAGCCAAGATCGGGGGACTAGCGGGGTAGAGCAGTTCTTC.

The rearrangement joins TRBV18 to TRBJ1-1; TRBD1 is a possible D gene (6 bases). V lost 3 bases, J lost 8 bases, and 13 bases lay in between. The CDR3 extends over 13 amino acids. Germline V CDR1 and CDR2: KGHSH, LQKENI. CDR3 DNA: TGTGCCAGCTCACCCGGGACAAACGTAGAAGCTTTCTTT. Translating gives CASSPGTNVEAFF.

This chain's CDR3 is CAWSRTGGRGYEQYF. The CDR3 coding sequence is TGTGCCTGGAGTCGAACAGGGGGAAGAGGGTACGAGCAGTACTTC. The V call is TRBV30, the J call TRBJ2-7, with 8 bases lining up with TRBD1. V trimming: 2 bases; J trimming: 4 bases; junction bases outside the gene matches: 10. Germline CDR1 and CDR2: GTSNPN and SVGIG (reference sequence). CDR3 length: 15 residues.

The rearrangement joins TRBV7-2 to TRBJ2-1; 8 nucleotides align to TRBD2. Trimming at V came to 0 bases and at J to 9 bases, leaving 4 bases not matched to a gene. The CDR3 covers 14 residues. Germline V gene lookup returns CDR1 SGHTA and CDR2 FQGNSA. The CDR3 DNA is TGTGCCAGCAGCTTAGCTAGCGGGAACGGTGAGCAGTTCTTC. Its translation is CASSLASGNGEQFF.

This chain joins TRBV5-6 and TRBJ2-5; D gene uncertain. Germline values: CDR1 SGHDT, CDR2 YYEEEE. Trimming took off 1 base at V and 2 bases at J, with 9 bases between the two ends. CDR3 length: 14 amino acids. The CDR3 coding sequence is TGTGCCAGCAGCTTGATAGAGAAACAAGAGACCCAGTACTTC. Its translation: CASSLIEKQETQYF.

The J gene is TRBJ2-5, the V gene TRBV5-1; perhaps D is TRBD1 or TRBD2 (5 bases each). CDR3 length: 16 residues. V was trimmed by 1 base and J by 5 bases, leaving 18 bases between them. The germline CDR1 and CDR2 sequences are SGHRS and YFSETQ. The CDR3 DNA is TGCGCCAGCAGCTTGTCTCGGGGACCACAGAGGGAGACCCAGTACTTC. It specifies CASSLSRGPQRETQYF.

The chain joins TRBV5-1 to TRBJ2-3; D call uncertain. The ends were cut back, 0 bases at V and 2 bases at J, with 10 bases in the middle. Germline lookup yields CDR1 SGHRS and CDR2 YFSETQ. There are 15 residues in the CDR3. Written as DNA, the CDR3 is TGCGCCAGCAGCTTGGAGGCAGACCCCACAGATACGCAGTATTTT. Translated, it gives CASSLEADPTDTQYF.

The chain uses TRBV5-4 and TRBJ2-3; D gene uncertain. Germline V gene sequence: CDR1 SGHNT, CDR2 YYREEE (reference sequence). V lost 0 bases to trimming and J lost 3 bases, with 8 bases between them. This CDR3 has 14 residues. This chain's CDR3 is CASSLEEATDTQYF. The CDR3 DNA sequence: TGTGCCAGCAGCTTGGAGGAAGCGACAGATACGCAGTATTTT.

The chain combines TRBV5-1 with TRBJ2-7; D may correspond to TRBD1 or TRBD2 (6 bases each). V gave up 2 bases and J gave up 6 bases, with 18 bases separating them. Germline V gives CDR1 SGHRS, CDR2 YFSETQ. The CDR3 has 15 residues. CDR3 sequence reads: CASSFVGGPGPEQYF. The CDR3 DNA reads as TGCGCCAGCAGCTTCGTAGGGGGGCCCGGCCCCGAGCAGTACTTC.

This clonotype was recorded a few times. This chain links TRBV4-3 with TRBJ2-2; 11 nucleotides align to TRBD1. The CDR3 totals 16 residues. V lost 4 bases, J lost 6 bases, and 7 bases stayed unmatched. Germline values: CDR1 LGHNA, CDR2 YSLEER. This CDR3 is CASSRILGQGAGELFF. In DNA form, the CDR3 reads TGCGCCAGCAGCCGAATCCTGGGACAGGGGGCCGGGGAGCTGTTTTTT.

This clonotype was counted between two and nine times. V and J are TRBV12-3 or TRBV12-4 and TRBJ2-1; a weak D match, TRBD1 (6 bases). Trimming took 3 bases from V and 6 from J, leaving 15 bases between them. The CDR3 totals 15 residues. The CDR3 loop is CASSLGARGANEQFF. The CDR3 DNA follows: TGTGCCAGCAGTTTGGGGGCGAGGGGCGCCAATGAGCAGTTCTTC.

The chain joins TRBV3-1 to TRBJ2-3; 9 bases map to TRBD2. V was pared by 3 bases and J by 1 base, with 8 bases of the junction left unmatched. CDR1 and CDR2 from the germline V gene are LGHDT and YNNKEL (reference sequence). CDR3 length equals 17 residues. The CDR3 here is CASSHWTSSGGTDTQYF. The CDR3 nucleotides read TGTGCCAGCAGCCATTGGACCTCTAGCGGGGGCACAGATACGCAGTATTTT.

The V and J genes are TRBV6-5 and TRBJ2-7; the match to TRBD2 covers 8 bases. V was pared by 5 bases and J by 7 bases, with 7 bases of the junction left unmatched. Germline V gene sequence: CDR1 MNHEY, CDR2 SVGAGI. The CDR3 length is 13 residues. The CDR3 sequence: CASSTPGLGEQYF. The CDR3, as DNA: TGTGCCAGCAGTACCCCGGGACTAGGGGAGCAGTACTTC.

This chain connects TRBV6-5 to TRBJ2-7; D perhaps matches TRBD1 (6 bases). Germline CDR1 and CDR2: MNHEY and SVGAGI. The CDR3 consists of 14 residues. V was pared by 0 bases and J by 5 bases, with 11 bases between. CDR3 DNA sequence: TGTGCCAGCAGTTACTCGCAGGGGTCCCACGAGCAGTACTTC. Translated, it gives CASSYSQGSHEQYF.

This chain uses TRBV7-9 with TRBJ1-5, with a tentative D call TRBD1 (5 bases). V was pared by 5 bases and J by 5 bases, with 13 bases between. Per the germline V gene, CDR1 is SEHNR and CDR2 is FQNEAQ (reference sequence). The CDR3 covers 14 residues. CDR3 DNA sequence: TGTGCCAGCAGCCTCCGGGACGGAGATCAGCCCCAGCATTTT. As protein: CASSLRDGDQPQHF.

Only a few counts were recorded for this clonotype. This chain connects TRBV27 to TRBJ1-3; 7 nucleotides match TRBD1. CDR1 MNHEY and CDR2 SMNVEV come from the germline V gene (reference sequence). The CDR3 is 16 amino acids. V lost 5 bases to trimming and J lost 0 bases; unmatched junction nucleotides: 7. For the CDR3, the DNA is TGTGCCAGCAGTCGGACAGGATCCAACTCTGGAAACACCATATATTTT. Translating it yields CASSRTGSNSGNTIYF.

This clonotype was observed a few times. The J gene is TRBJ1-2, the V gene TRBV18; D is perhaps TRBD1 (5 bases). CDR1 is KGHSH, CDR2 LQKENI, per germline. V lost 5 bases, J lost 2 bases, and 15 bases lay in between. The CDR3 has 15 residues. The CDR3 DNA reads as TGTGCCAGCTCAGCCGGGACGAGCATAAACTATGGCTACACCTTC. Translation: CASSAGTSINYGYTF.

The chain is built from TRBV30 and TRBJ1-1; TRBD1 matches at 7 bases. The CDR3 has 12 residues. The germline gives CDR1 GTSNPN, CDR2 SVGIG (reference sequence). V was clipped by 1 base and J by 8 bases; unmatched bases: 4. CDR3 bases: TGTGCCTGGAGTGAAATACAGGGGGAAGCTTTCTTT. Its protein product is CAWSEIQGEAFF. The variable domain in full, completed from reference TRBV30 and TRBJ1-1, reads SQTIHQWPATLVQPVGSPLSLECTVEGTSNPNLYWYRQAAGRGLQLLFYSVGIGQISSEVPQNLSASRPQDRQFILSSKKLLLSDSGFYLCAWSEIQGEAFFGQGTRLTVV.

Here the CDR3 reads CASSLGARTNEKLFF. The DNA of the CDR3 is TGTGCCAGCAGTCTAGGGGCGCGGACTAATGAAAAACTGTTTTTT. This chain links TRBV5-5 with TRBJ1-4; D may be TRBD1 (5 bases). Per germline, CDR1 SGHKS and CDR2 YYEKEE (reference sequence). V was clipped by 5 bases and J by 2 bases, with 13 bases between them. CDR3 size: 15 residues.

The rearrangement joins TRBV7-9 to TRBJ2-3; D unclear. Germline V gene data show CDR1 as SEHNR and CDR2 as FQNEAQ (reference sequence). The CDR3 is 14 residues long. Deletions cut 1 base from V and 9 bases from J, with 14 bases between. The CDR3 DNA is TGTGCCAGCAGCTTAGATGCCAGCTCCAGCACGCAGTATTTT. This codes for CASSLDASSSTQYF.

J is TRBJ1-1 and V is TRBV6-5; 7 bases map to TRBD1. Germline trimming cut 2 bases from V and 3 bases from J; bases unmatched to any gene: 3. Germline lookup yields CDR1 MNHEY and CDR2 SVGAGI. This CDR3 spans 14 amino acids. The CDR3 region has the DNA TGTGCCAGCAGTTACCAGAGGGGGCACACTGAAGCTTTCTTT. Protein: CASSYQRGHTEAFF.

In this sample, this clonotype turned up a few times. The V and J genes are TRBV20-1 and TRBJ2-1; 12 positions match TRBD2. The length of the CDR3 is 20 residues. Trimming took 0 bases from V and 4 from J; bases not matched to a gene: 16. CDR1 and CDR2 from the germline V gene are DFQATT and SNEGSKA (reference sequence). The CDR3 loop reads CSARDIKGLAGTGSYNEQFF. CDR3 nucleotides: TGCAGTGCTAGAGATATTAAAGGACTAGCGGGAACAGGTTCTTACAATGAGCAGTTCTTC.

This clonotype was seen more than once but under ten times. The chain's CDR3 is CASTPRDIYQPQHF. The CDR3 DNA reads TGTGCCAGCACGCCCCGGGACATTTATCAGCCCCAGCATTTT. This chain connects TRBV7-2 to TRBJ1-5; D may be TRBD1 (6 bases). The CDR3 is 14 residues long. Looked up from germline, CDR1 is SGHTA and CDR2 is FQGNSA. The ends were cut back, 7 bases at V and 5 bases at J, with 15 bases in the middle.

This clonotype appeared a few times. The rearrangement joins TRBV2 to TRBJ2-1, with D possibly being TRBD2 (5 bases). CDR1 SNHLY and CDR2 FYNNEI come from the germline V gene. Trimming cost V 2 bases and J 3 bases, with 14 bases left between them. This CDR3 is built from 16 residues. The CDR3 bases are TGTGCCAGCAGTGAACTTCGGACTTTTGGCTACAATGAGCAGTTCTTC. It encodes CASSELRTFGYNEQFF. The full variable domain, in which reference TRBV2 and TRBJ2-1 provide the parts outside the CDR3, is EPEVTQTPSHQVTQMGQEVILRCVPISNHLYFYWYRQILGQKVEFLVSFYNNEISEKSEIFDDQFSVERPDGSNFTLKIRSTKLEDSAMYFCASSELRTFGYNEQFFGPGTRLTVL.

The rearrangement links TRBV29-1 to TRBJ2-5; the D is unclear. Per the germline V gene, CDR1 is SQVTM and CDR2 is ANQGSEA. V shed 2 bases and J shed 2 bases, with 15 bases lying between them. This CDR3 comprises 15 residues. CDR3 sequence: CSVEFLGAQQETQYF. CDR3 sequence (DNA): TGCAGCGTTGAATTTCTAGGTGCCCAACAAGAGACCCAGTACTTC.